This T cell receptor (beta chain) is drawn from a study of blood T cell repertoires in COVID-19. Across the study: Acute and convalescent COVID-19 specimens originated in the United States, Italy and Spain. T cells, B-cell-depleted T cells, or PBMCs provided the cDNA or gDNA that served as material.

Authors' analysis steps: Quantification of nucleated cells was approximated via reference gene primer amplification. Data came from immunoSEQ multiplex PCR; TCRdb stores just in-frame clones and leaves some out. The V and J calls and clone size are taken from that table; D and trimming were inferred from the DNA. The sample yields under 170,000 clones, about nine tenths seen once. CDR1 and CDR2 from the germline V gene are LNHDA and SQIVND (reference sequence). Trimming left V 6 bases short and J 0 bases short, with 18 bases between. The CDR3 has 17 residues. Specimen: peripheral blood. V and J are TRBV19 and TRBJ1-3; no clear D gene. This clonotype was sampled from a woman in her fifties or sixties with active or convalescent COVID-19. The CDR3 sequence is CASRPAGGISSGNTIYF. CDR3 in DNA: TGTGCCAGTAGACCCGCCGGAGGAATAAGCTCTGGAAACACCATATATTTT.